Sequencing of this TCR beta chain was carried out in a study of shared clonotypes between healthy human individuals. Study as a whole: Used for every donor were three CD4 naive, three CD4 memory, two CD8 naive and one CD8 memory plate. General study points: The study found lower generation probabilities in non-shared clonotypes than in those shared by all four donors. Larger richness was generally estimated for naive than memory subsets.

As concerns this clone: No antigen is known for it.

Assay execution proceeded at the deep level. Sequenced by immunoSEQ multiplex PCR; TCRdb stores in-frame clones only, minus some. The profile shows 740,000 or so clones, roughly 73% of them singletons. The CDR3 spans 15 residues. The trim removed 0 bases at V and 4 bases at J, leaving 4 bases unmatched. Germline V gene lookup returns CDR1 LGHNA and CDR2 YNFKEQ. The receptor's source is a woman between 25 and 40 years old in good health. This chain uses TRBV4-2 with TRBJ2-7; TRBD2 aligns across 9 bases. Sequencing was performed on memory CD4+ T cells sorted from blood. Subset reported: CD45RA-negative fraction. The DNA for the CDR3 is TGTGCCAGCAGCCAAGATACTAGCGGGCGGTACGAGCAGTACTTC. Translation gives CASSQDTSGRYEQYF.